The 19 T cell receptor beta chains reported below all come from one sample, sequenced in a study of cytomegalovirus exposure and HLA in healthy donors. The assay was immunoSEQ multiplex PCR, and TCRdb's table has in-frame clones only and misses some. This sample has 60,000 or so clones, with 90% found just once. Sample: PBMCs. The receptors shown here come from a man between 18 and 29 years old in good health and CMV-seronegative.

The gene calls are TRBV11-2 and TRBJ1-1, with 11 bases identical to TRBD1. Per germline, CDR1 SGHAT and CDR2 FQNNGV. The CDR3 contains 13 residues. V lost 4 bases to trimming and J lost 8 bases; unmatched junction nucleotides: 3. CDR3 DNA: TGTGCCAGCAGCTCGGACAGGGGGCCCGAAGCTTTCTTT. Translated, it gives CASSSDRGPEAFF.

This chain connects TRBV5-1 to TRBJ2-1; TRBD2 matches at 12 bases. Germline CDR1 reads SGHRS; CDR2 reads YFSETQ. The CDR3 contains 17 residues. V lost 4 bases to trimming and J lost 8 bases; unmatched junction nucleotides: 13. The CDR3 DNA is TGCGCCAGCAGCCGGCAAGAGACTAGCGGGAGTGTCTATGAGCAGTTCTTC. Protein: CASSRQETSGSVYEQFF.

J is TRBJ2-7 and V is TRBV18; 8 positions agree with TRBD1. The length of the CDR3 is 15 residues. From germline, CDR1 is KGHSH and CDR2 LQKENI. Trimming removed 0 bases from V and 4 bases from J; junction bases left unmatched: 5. In DNA, the CDR3 is TGTGCCAGCTCACCACCAAGCACAGGGGGGTACGAGCAGTACTTC. Protein sequence: CASSPPSTGGYEQYF.

The gene calls are TRBV11-3 and TRBJ2-7; a weak D match, TRBD1 (7 bases). Trimming removed 5 bases from V and 5 bases from J, with 10 bases in between. This CDR3 is built from 12 residues. Germline values: CDR1 SGHNT, CDR2 YENEEA. CDR3 region: CASSQGGHEQYF. The CDR3 nucleotides are TGTGCCAGCAGCCAGGGGGGCCACGAGCAGTACTTC.

This chain uses TRBV11-3 with TRBJ2-7, with TRBD1 matching 7 bases. The CDR3 length is 14 residues. Losses at the gene ends were 3 bases for V and 3 bases for J; bases not matched to a gene: 5. Germline V CDR1 and CDR2: SGHNT, YENEEA. DNA for the CDR3: TGTGCCAGCAGCTTGCGACAGGGTGACTACGAGCAGTACTTC. Protein product: CASSLRQGDYEQYF. The complete variable domain, with remaining parts taken from reference TRBV11-3 and TRBJ2-7, reads EAGVVQSPRYKIIEKKQPVAFWCNPISGHNTLYWYLQNLGQGPELLIRYENEEAVDDSQLPKDRFSAERLKGVDSTLKIQPAELGDSAVYLCASSLRQGDYEQYFGPGTRLTVT.

The genes are TRBV4-1 and TRBJ2-4; 12 bases fit TRBD1. This CDR3 has 15 amino acids. The germline CDR1 and CDR2 sequences are MGHRA and YSYEKL. Losses at the gene ends were 4 bases for V and 8 bases for J; bases not matched to a gene: 6. Here the CDR3 DNA reads TGCGCCAGCAGCCGCTACGGGACAGGGGGCGACATTCAGTACTTC. This translates into CASSRYGTGGDIQYF.

The chain recombines TRBV7-6 with TRBJ2-1; 7 bases fit TRBD2. This CDR3 has 13 residues. Germline CDR1 reads SGHVS; CDR2 reads FNYEAQ. V lost 3 bases and J lost 10; bases outside the gene matches: 6. In DNA, the CDR3 is TGTGCCAGCAGCTTCGGGGAGGGGTACGAGCAGTTCTTC. As protein: CASSFGEGYEQFF.

The chain combines TRBV4-3 with TRBJ2-7; 7 bases fit TRBD2. This CDR3 has 15 amino acids. V gave up 0 bases and J gave up 6 bases; unmatched junction bases: 8. In germline, CDR1 is LGHNA, CDR2 YSLEER. The CDR3 protein is CASSQDTGEGSEQYF. In DNA, the CDR3 is TGCGCCAGCAGCCAAGACACCGGGGAGGGGAGCGAGCAGTACTTC.

This chain joins TRBV27 and TRBJ2-1; 7 positions agree with TRBD2. V lost 5 bases, J lost 5 bases, and 6 bases stayed unmatched. This CDR3 has 14 residues. Germline CDR1 and CDR2: MNHEY and SMNVEV (reference sequence). The CDR3 sequence: CASSPGTTDNEQFF. CDR3 in DNA: TGTGCCAGCAGTCCCGGGACTACAGACAATGAGCAGTTCTTC.

The V call is TRBV29-1, the J call TRBJ2-4, with D perhaps TRBD1 (5 bases). CDR1 SQVTM and CDR2 ANQGSEA come from the germline V gene. Trimming took off 2 bases at V and 5 bases at J, with 7 bases between the two ends. The CDR3 runs 12 residues. CDR3 sequence (DNA): TGCAGCGTTGAAATAGGGGAAAACATTCAGTACTTC. Amino acid sequence: CSVEIGENIQYF.

The V call is TRBV6-5, the J call TRBJ2-7, with TRBD1 matching over 8 bases. The CDR3 consists of 16 residues. The ends lost 1 base at V and 4 bases at J; junction bases unmatched: 9. Germline CDR1 is MNHEY and CDR2 is SVGAGI. The CDR3 region is CASSYLDRVGGYEQYF. DNA for the CDR3: TGTGCCAGCAGTTACTTGGACAGGGTAGGGGGGTACGAGCAGTACTTC.

This chain uses TRBV6-1 with TRBJ2-7; tentatively, D is TRBD1 (6 bases). V shed 7 bases and J shed 6 bases, with 16 bases lying between them. This CDR3 region has 13 residues. The germline CDR1 and CDR2 sequences are MNHNS and SASEGT. The CDR3 region is CASTLATGLEQYF. DNA for the CDR3: TGTGCCAGCACCTTAGCCACAGGGCTCGAGCAGTACTTC.

The chain has TRBV5-1 and TRBJ2-7; tentatively, D is TRBD1 (6 bases). Germline CDR1 and CDR2: SGHRS and YFSETQ. V lost 4 bases to trimming and J lost 4 bases, with 15 bases between them. This CDR3 region has 14 residues. This CDR3 is CASSLGQPIYEQYF. CDR3 coding DNA: TGCGCCAGCAGCCTAGGACAGCCGATATACGAGCAGTACTTC.

J is TRBJ1-1 and V is TRBV10-3; D remains ambiguous. The V end lost 2 bases, the J end lost 1 base, and 5 bases lay between the germline ends. The V gene's germline CDR1 is ENHRY and CDR2 SYGVKD. This CDR3 is built from 13 residues. CDR3 sequence: CAISETANTEAFF. Here the CDR3 DNA reads TGTGCCATCAGTGAGACAGCGAACACTGAAGCTTTCTTT.

This clone was seen only once. The chain carries TRBV30 and TRBJ1-1; 10 nucleotides agree with TRBD1. Germline V lookup: CDR1 GTSNPN, CDR2 SVGIG (reference sequence). The CDR3 extends over 14 amino acids. Losses at the gene ends were 1 base for V and 5 bases for J; bases not matched to a gene: 4. CDR3 in DNA: TGTGCCTGGAGTGGGTGGACAGGGGGAACTGAAGCTTTCTTT. Its protein product is CAWSGWTGGTEAFF. The variable domain in full, with the rest retrieved from reference TRBV30 and TRBJ1-1, is SQTIHQWPATLVQPVGSPLSLECTVEGTSNPNLYWYRQAAGRGLQLLFYSVGIGQISSEVPQNLSASRPQDRQFILSSKKLLLSDSGFYLCAWSGWTGGTEAFFGQGTRLTVV.

This clone appeared once. The V call is TRBV7-3, the J call TRBJ2-1; a weak D match, TRBD1 (6 bases). This CDR3 contains 14 residues. The ends were cut back, 3 bases at V and 6 bases at J, with 12 bases in the middle. Germline CDR1 is SGHTA and CDR2 is FQGTGA. CDR3 sequence (DNA): TGTGCCAGCAGCTTTGGCAGGGGACCCAATGAGCAGTTCTTC. This sequence encodes CASSFGRGPNEQFF.

The chain recombines TRBV15 with TRBJ1-1; 9 bases fit TRBD1. Trimming took 8 bases from V and 9 from J; bases not matched to a gene: 13. CDR1 and CDR2 from the germline V gene are LNHNV and YYDKDF (reference sequence). The CDR3 is 14 residues long. In DNA form, the CDR3 reads TGTGCCACCTCGGCGGACAGGGGTGCTCTCCAAGCTTTCTTT. Amino acid sequence: CATSADRGALQAFF.

This clone was observed once. The V gene is TRBV18, the J gene TRBJ1-2, with D perhaps matching TRBD1 (5 bases). Trimming cost V 3 bases and J 6 bases, with 11 bases left between them. Germline V gene data show CDR1 as KGHSH and CDR2 as LQKENI. This CDR3 is 13 amino acids long. The CDR3 loop reads CASSPTRGDGYTF. For the CDR3, the DNA is TGTGCCAGCTCACCCACGCGGGGGGATGGCTACACCTTC.

The V gene is TRBV7-6, the J gene TRBJ2-3, with D tentatively TRBD1 (6 bases). Germline assignment: CDR1 SGHVS and CDR2 FNYEAQ. CDR3 length equals 15 residues. V lost 2 bases, J lost 4 bases, and 13 bases lay in between. The CDR3 nucleotides read TGTGCCAGCAGCTTAACACAGGGTCGCGCAGATACGCAGTATTTT. Translation gives CASSLTQGRADTQYF.